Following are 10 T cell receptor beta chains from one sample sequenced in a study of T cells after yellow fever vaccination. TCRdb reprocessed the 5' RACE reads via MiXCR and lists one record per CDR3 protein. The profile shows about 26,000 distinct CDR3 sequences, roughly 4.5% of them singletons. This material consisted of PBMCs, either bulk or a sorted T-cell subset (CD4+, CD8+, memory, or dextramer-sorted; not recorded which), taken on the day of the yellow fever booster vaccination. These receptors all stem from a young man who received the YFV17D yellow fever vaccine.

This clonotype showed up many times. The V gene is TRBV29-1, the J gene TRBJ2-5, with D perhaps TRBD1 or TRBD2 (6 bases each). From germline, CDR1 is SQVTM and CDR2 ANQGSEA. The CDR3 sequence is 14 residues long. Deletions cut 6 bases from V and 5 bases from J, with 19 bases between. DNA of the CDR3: TGCAGCGTGACTGCGGGGACGGGGGCGGAGACCCAGTACTTC. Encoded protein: CSVTAGTGAETQYF.

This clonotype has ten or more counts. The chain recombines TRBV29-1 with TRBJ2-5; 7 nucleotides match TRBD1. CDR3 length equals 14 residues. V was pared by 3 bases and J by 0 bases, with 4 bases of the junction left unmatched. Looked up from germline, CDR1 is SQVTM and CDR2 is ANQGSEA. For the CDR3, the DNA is TGCAGCGTTGAGATGACAGGGCACCAAGAGACCCAGTACTTC. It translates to CSVEMTGHQETQYF.

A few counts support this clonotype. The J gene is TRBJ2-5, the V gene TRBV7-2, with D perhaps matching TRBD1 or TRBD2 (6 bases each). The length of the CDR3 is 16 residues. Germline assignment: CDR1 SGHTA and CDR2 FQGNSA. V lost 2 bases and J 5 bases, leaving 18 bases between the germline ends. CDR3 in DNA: TGTGCCAGCAGCTTATTCGGGGGCAGGGGATCGGAGACCCAGTACTTC. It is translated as CASSLFGGRGSETQYF.

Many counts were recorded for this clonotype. CDR3 sequence reads: CASSLTGGNEQYV. The CDR3 coding sequence is TGTGCCAGCAGCTTAACTGGCGGGAACGAGCAGTACGTC. This chain links TRBV11-2 with TRBJ2-7; weak D call: TRBD2 (6 bases). The V gene's germline CDR1 is SGHAT and CDR2 FQNNGV. Trimming stripped 2 bases from V and 5 bases from J, with 10 bases between. CDR3 length: 13 amino acids.

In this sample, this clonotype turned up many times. The CDR3 loop reads CASSFGELDEQYF. CDR3 DNA: TGCGCCAGCAGCTTTGGGGAACTGGACGAGCAGTACTTC. This chain connects TRBV5-1 to TRBJ2-7, with D unresolved. The CDR3 is 13 amino acids. V was trimmed by 2 bases and J by 5 bases, leaving 11 bases between them. CDR1 and CDR2 from the germline V gene are SGHRS and YFSETQ.

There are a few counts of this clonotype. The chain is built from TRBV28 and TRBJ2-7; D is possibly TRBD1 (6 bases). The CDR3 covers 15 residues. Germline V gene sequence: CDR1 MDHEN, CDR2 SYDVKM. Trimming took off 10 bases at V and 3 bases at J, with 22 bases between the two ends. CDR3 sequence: CATETTPGVIYEQYF. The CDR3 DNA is TGTGCCACCGAAACGACCCCAGGGGTAATCTACGAGCAGTACTTC.

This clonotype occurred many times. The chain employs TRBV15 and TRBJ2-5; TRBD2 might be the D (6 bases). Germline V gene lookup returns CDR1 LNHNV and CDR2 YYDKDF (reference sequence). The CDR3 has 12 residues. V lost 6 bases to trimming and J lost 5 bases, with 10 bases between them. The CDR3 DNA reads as TGTGCCACCAGGGGGGGTGGGGAGACCCAGTACTTC. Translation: CATRGGGETQYF.

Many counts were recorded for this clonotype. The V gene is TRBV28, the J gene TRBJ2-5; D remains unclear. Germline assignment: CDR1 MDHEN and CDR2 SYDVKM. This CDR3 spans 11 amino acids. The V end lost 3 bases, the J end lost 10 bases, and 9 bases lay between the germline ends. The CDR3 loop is CASSLSVIQYF. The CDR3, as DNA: TGTGCCAGCAGTTTGAGCGTAATCCAGTACTTC.

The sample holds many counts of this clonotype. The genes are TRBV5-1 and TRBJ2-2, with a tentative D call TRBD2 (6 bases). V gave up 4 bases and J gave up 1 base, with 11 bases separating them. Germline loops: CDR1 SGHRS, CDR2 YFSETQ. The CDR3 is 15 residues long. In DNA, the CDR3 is TGCGCCAGCAGCGGGGCGGGGATGAACACCGGGGAGCTGTTTTTT. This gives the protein CASSGAGMNTGELFF.

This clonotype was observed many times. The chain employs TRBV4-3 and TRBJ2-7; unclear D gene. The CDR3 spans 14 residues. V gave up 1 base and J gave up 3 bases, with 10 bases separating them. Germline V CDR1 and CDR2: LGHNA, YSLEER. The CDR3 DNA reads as TGCGCCAGCAGCCAAGGACGTCAGCTCTACGAGCAGTACTTC. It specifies CASSQGRQLYEQYF.